This T cell receptor beta chain was captured by sequencing in a study of beta chain features in type 1 diabetes. Study findings and constraints: All four CD4+ subsets from Type 1 diabetes patients carried moderately but significantly shorter TCRB CDR3s. Naive, central memory and Treg TCRB repertoires seemed to resemble each other more closely in patients than they did in healthy donors. Resolution of whether HLA type affects TCRB rearrangement was not achieved here.

Of the isolated RNA, all was reverse transcribed, and so the sequenced material was expressed TCRB transcripts. Clones were read by immunoSEQ multiplex PCR, and TCRdb kept only the in-frame ones, dropping some. Here the sample spans under 300,000 clones, approximately 8% being singletons. CD4+ naive, central memory, regulatory and stem cell-like memory subsets were isolated by sorting on CD45RO/CCR7/CD25/CD127/CD95/CD27. The CDR3 totals 15 residues. Trimming took off 5 bases at V and 4 bases at J, with 15 bases between the two ends. CDR1 and CDR2 from the germline V gene are LGHNT and FRNRAP. This clone was detected ten times or more. The antigen is not known.

The source material was central memory CD4+ T cells from blood. The clonotype originates from a young woman in good health. The rearrangement joins TRBV12-5 to TRBJ2-1; D gene ambiguous. The DNA of the CDR3 is TGTGCTAGTGGTCCCTCGGGCCCAAGATACAATGAGCAGTTCTTC. Translated, it gives CASGPSGPRYNEQFF.